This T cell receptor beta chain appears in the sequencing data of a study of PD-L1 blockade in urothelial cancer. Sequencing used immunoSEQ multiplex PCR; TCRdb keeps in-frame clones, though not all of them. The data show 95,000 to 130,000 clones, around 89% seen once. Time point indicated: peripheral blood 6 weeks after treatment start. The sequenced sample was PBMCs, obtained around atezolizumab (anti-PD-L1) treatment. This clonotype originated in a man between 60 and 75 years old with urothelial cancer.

This CDR3 is CASSGTGENEKLFF. The DNA for the CDR3 is TGTGCCAGCAGCGGTACAGGGGAAAATGAAAAACTGTTTTTT. The chain has TRBV9 and TRBJ1-4, with TRBD1 matching over 7 bases. This CDR3 contains 14 residues. Losses at the gene ends were 3 bases for V and 5 bases for J; bases not matched to a gene: 4. Germline V gene data show CDR1 as SGDLS and CDR2 as YYNGEE. The complete variable domain, with remaining parts taken from reference TRBV9 and TRBJ1-4, reads DSGVTQTPKHLITATGQRVTLRCSPRSGDLSVYWYQQSLDQGLQFLIQYYNGEERAKGNILERFSAQQFPDLHSELNLSSLELGDSALYFCASSGTGENEKLFFGSGTQLSVL.